One sample yielded the 29 T cell receptor beta chains listed below, sequenced in a study of T cell repertoires in cytomegalovirus infection (dated by TCRdb to about 2019). TCRdb records Illumina HiSeq 1500 as the sequencer. TCRdb reprocessing: public reads trimmed at Q25 with fastp, clones called with MiXCR, in-frame beta chains kept. Duplicate CDR3 protein sequences are folded into a single record with the most common DNA and genes. The sample table records about 52,000 distinct CDR3 sequences; around 20% of these occur just once. The ten largest make up over 75% of the sample. No antigen has been assigned to these receptors. The treatment or condition label here, explained by the study, means: in vitro stimulation with specific CMV peptide epitopes to enrich CMV-specific T cells. The sample here was CD8+ T cells from cultured PBMCs, taken from culture after CMV antigen stimulation. Receptors were obtained from a human donor in good health (CMV status not recorded). Some clones in this sample may be carry-over from other donors' samples.

A few counts support this clonotype. For the CDR3, the DNA is TGTGCCAGCAGCCCCGGGGGAGAGGAGCAGTACTTC. Amino acid sequence: CASSPGGEEQYF. The chain couples TRBV11-2 to TRBJ2-7; TRBD2 is a possible D gene (6 bases). Looked up from germline, CDR1 is SGHAT and CDR2 is FQNNGV. V was pared by 5 bases and J by 7 bases, with 12 bases between. This CDR3 is 12 amino acids long.

The genes are TRBV7-8 and TRBJ1-5; D gene unclear. Germline V gives CDR1 SGHVS, CDR2 FQNEAQ. The V gene lost 5 bases and the J gene lost 7 bases, with 9 bases spanning the gap. This CDR3 has 12 residues. The CDR3 DNA reads TGTGCCAGCAGCCCGGAAAGGCAGCCCCAGCATTTT. Its protein product is CASSPERQPQHF.

The chain uses TRBV6-5 and TRBJ2-1; the D gene could be TRBD1 or TRBD2 (5 bases each). CDR3 size: 16 residues. With 4 bases removed from V and 2 bases from J, the gap between germline ends came to 15 bases. Germline CDR1 reads MNHEY; CDR2 reads SVGAGI. The CDR3 DNA reads TGTGCCAGCAGTTCCCCGGGACCGGGAACCTACAATGAGCAGTTCTTC. This encodes CASSSPGPGTYNEQFF.

This clonotype was counted only a few times. The chain employs TRBV7-2 and TRBJ1-2; unclear D gene. V lost 2 bases and J lost 4, with 8 bases in between. This CDR3 region has 13 residues. CDR1 SGHTA and CDR2 FQGNSA come from the germline V gene. CDR3 nucleotides: TGTGCCAGCAGCTTATCCAACGGCTATGGCTACACCTTC. It translates to CASSLSNGYGYTF.

The genes are TRBV7-6 and TRBJ2-7, with 7 bases that match TRBD1. Germline trimming cut 2 bases from V and 0 bases from J; bases unmatched to any gene: 10. This CDR3 contains 17 residues. CDR1 and CDR2 from the germline V gene are SGHVS and FNYEAQ. CDR3 nucleotides: TGTGCCAGCAGCTTAAATCGGGACAGTGCTAGCTCCTACGAGCAGTACTTC. Amino acids: CASSLNRDSASSYEQYF.

This sequence joins TRBV27 and TRBJ1-1; a possible D gene is TRBD1 (6 bases). V was cut by 2 bases and J by 6 bases, with 13 bases left in between. This CDR3 region has 14 residues. Germline V CDR1 and CDR2: MNHEY, SMNVEV (reference sequence). The CDR3 region is CASSLSAGVPEAFF. In nucleotides, the CDR3 is TGTGCCAGCAGTTTAAGCGCAGGGGTCCCTGAAGCTTTCTTT.

In the case of this clonotype: Compared with germline, one end of the junction differs, possibly owing to a read error. The gene calls are TRBV4-1 and TRBJ1-2; D uncertain. CDR3 length equals 14 residues. Germline V lookup: CDR1 MGHRA, CDR2 YSYEKL. The CDR3 DNA reads as TGTGCCAGCAGCCAAGATTTCGGGAAGGTGGGCTACACCTTC. It translates to CASSQDFGKVGYTF.

In its sample, this clonotype was seen many times. J is TRBJ2-3 and V is TRBV7-2, with TRBD2 matching 10 bases. The V segment lost 0 bases and the J segment 2 bases; nucleotides outside the gene matches: 8. Germline assignment: CDR1 SGHTA and CDR2 FQGNSA. The CDR3 covers 18 residues. The CDR3 DNA follows: TGTGCCAGCAGCTTAGCTAGCGGGGGGTCACCCCCCACAGATACGCAGTATTTT. Its translation: CASSLASGGSPPTDTQYF.

V and J are TRBV15 and TRBJ1-1; D not certain. The germline V and J ends were trimmed by 0 bases and 1 base, with 3 bases remaining between them. CDR3 length: 13 residues. Germline CDR1 and CDR2: LNHNV and YYDKDF (reference sequence). The CDR3, as DNA: TGTGCCACCAGCAGAGAAGGGAACACTGAAGCTTTCTTT. Amino acids: CATSREGNTEAFF.

The chain is built from TRBV7-2 and TRBJ1-6, with 8 bases matching TRBD1. CDR1 and CDR2 (germline): SGHTA, FQGNSA. The CDR3 runs 18 residues. Unmatched junction bases numbered 11, after V lost 7 bases and J lost 0 bases. CDR3 sequence: CASTLKPGQASYNSPLHF. As DNA, the CDR3 is TGTGCCAGCACCCTAAAACCGGGACAGGCCTCCTATAATTCACCCCTCCACTTT.

Note on this clonotype: With a much larger clone just one base away, this may be a read error. This chain uses TRBV7-6 with TRBJ2-6; D assignment may be TRBD1 or TRBD2 (5 bases each). This CDR3 spans 20 amino acids. V was cut by 5 bases and J by 1 base, with 24 bases left in between. Germline V gene lookup returns CDR1 SGHVS and CDR2 FNYEAQ. CDR3: CASSVYGVTEGVSGANVLTF. The CDR3, as DNA: TGTGCCAGCAGCGTGTATGGGGTGACAGAGGGCGTATCTGGGGCCAACGTCCTGACTTTC. The variable domain in full, completed from reference TRBV7-6 and TRBJ2-6, reads GAGVSQSPRYKVTKRGQDVALRCDPISGHVSLYWYRQALGQGPEFLTYFNYEAQQDKSGLPNDRFSAERPEGSISTLTIQRTEQRDSAMYRCASSVYGVTEGVSGANVLTFGAGSRLTVL.

V is TRBV7-9 and J is TRBJ1-3, with D possibly TRBD1 on 5 matching bases. Germline V lookup: CDR1 SEHNR, CDR2 FQNEAQ (reference sequence). The CDR3 consists of 17 residues. The V and J ends lost 1 base and 0 bases respectively, with 13 bases between them. The CDR3 nucleotides are TGTGCCAGCAGCTTAGGGGGGAGCGGGAGCTCTGGAAACACCATATATTTT. Its protein product is CASSLGGSGSSGNTIYF.

This CDR3 is CASSQDARSNYGYTF. CDR3 bases: TGCGCCAGCAGCCAAGATGCCAGGTCGAACTATGGCTACACCTTC. This chain uses TRBV4-3 with TRBJ1-2; D is ambiguous. Germline V gene sequence: CDR1 LGHNA, CDR2 YSLEER. The CDR3 totals 15 residues. V lost 0 bases and J 2 bases, leaving 10 bases between the germline ends.

At least ten counts were recorded for this clonotype. The chain has TRBV7-2 and TRBJ1-1; 10 positions agree with TRBD1. J was trimmed by 4 bases and V by 3 bases; bases with no gene match: 5. The CDR3 is made up of 15 amino acids. The germline V gene encodes CDR1 SGHTA and CDR2 FQGNSA. The CDR3: CASSFPGQGSTEAFF. CDR3 DNA: TGTGCCAGCAGCTTCCCGGGACAGGGGAGCACTGAAGCTTTCTTT.

This clonotype has a handful of counts. V and J are TRBV7-2 and TRBJ2-5; D tentatively fits TRBD1 or TRBD2 (5 bases each). Germline V gene sequence: CDR1 SGHTA, CDR2 FQGNSA. Trimming left V 1 base short and J 1 base short, with 10 bases between. The CDR3 sequence is 15 residues long. In DNA, the CDR3 is TGTGCCAGCAGCTTAGTCGAGGGGATCCAAGAGACCCAGTACTTC. It translates to CASSLVEGIQETQYF.

In this sample, this clonotype turned up a few times. This chain uses TRBV7-2 with TRBJ1-2; a possible D gene is TRBD1 (5 bases). The CDR3 loop spans 13 amino acids. Trimming stripped 3 bases from V and 8 bases from J, with 13 bases between. Per germline, CDR1 SGHTA and CDR2 FQGNSA. CDR3: CASSFPGTGGYTF. CDR3 nucleotides: TGTGCCAGCAGCTTCCCCGGGACCGGAGGCTACACCTTC.

This clonotype was detected a few times. The V gene is TRBV6-5, the J gene TRBJ2-2; D gene uncertain. V shed 2 bases and J shed 1 base, with 5 bases lying between them. This CDR3 region has 14 residues. Germline loops: CDR1 MNHEY, CDR2 SVGAGI. The DNA of the CDR3 is TGTGCCAGCAGTTACGGCCTGAACACCGGGGAGCTGTTTTTT. It translates to CASSYGLNTGELFF.

V usage is TRBV11-3 and J usage is TRBJ2-1; 8 bases align to TRBD1. Germline-derived CDR1 and CDR2 are SGHNT and YENEEA. The CDR3 sequence is 16 residues long. With V trimmed by 4 bases and J by 3 bases, 8 bases remained unmatched. The chain's CDR3 is CASSSIWTGNYNEQFF. The CDR3, as DNA: TGTGCCAGCAGCTCTATCTGGACAGGGAACTACAATGAGCAGTTCTTC.

The chain combines TRBV7-8 with TRBJ1-5; TRBD1 agrees at 7 bases. Germline values: CDR1 SGHVS, CDR2 FQNEAQ. The CDR3 runs 15 residues. V dropped 2 bases and J dropped 3; count of bases not matched to a gene: 4. CDR3 bases: TGTGCCAGCAGCTTACCAGGGACAGTCAATCAGCCCCAGCATTTT. It translates to CASSLPGTVNQPQHF.

The chain links TRBV7-9 to TRBJ1-2; possible D gene TRBD1, 5 bases. The CDR3 sequence is 13 residues long. Deletions cut 5 bases from V and 2 bases from J, with 9 bases between. CDR1 is SEHNR and CDR2 is FQNEAQ in the germline V gene (reference sequence). The CDR3 nucleotides are TGTGCCAGCAGCCGGGGGGTCAACTATGGCTACACCTTC. Amino acid sequence: CASSRGVNYGYTF.

This clonotype has only a few counts. The V and J genes are TRBV7-2 and TRBJ1-2; D ambiguous. Trimming left V 1 base short and J 2 bases short, with 11 bases between. This CDR3 is 15 amino acids long. CDR1 SGHTA and CDR2 FQGNSA come from the germline V gene. DNA for the CDR3: TGTGCCAGCAGCTTAGAGCCAGTTCCAAACTATGGCTACACCTTC. Translated: CASSLEPVPNYGYTF.

The V call is TRBV6-2 or TRBV6-3, the J call TRBJ1-2; TRBD1 might be the D (6 bases). Per the germline V gene, CDR1 is MNHEY and CDR2 is SVGEGT. V was cut by 4 bases and J by 4 bases, with 10 bases left in between. There are 13 residues in the CDR3. The DNA for the CDR3 is TGTGCCAGCAGTTCGACAGGACTCTATGGCTACACCTTC. Translation: CASSSTGLYGYTF.

This clonotype was seen a handful of times. This rearrangement joins TRBV4-1 to TRBJ2-2; D is possibly TRBD1 (5 bases). The germline CDR1 and CDR2 sequences are MGHRA and YSYEKL. The ends were cut back, 5 bases at V and 5 bases at J, with 18 bases in the middle. CDR3 length: 16 residues. The CDR3 bases are TGCGCCAGCAGCACACAACAGGTTTGGGGAACCGGGGAGCTGTTTTTT. It specifies CASSTQQVWGTGELFF.

The chain couples TRBV5-6 to TRBJ1-2; D is possibly TRBD1 (6 bases). This CDR3 has 13 residues. V lost 0 bases and J 4 bases, leaving 7 bases between the germline ends. The germline gives CDR1 SGHDT, CDR2 YYEEEE. CDR3 DNA sequence: TGTGCCAGCAGCTTGGGGACAGCCTATGGCTACACCTTC. Its protein product is CASSLGTAYGYTF.

There are many counts of this clonotype. The chain joins TRBV7-8 to TRBJ2-2, with 9 bases identical to TRBD2. The CDR3 totals 19 residues. V was pared by 3 bases and J by 0 bases, with 11 bases of the junction left unmatched. CDR1 is SGHVS and CDR2 is FQNEAQ in the germline V gene. The CDR3 here is CASSLPSSGETANTGELFF. CDR3 DNA: TGTGCCAGCAGCTTGCCTTCTAGCGGGGAGACCGCGAACACCGGGGAGCTGTTTTTT. Using reference TRBV7-8 and TRBJ2-2 for the parts outside the CDR3, the full variable domain is GAGVSQSPRYKVAKRGQDVALRCDPISGHVSLFWYQQALGQGPEFLTYFQNEAQLDKSGLPSDRFFAERPEGSVSTLKIQRTQQEDSAVYLCASSLPSSGETANTGELFFGEGSRLTVL.

This clonotype was seen more than once but under ten times. The chain carries TRBV6-5 and TRBJ1-1, with D tentatively TRBD1 (5 bases). V shed 7 bases and J shed 5 bases, with 23 bases lying between them. The CDR3 totals 16 residues. CDR1 MNHEY and CDR2 SVGAGI come from the germline V gene. CDR3 residues: CASKPGEGFRETEAFF. DNA of the CDR3: TGTGCCAGCAAGCCCGGAGAGGGGTTTAGGGAGACTGAAGCTTTCTTT.

This clonotype has just a few counts. The CDR3 spells CASSSRSYNSPLHF. For the CDR3, the DNA is TGTGCCAGCAGCTCCCGGTCGTATAATTCACCCCTCCACTTT. The V call is TRBV11-2, the J call TRBJ1-6; the D is unclear. CDR1 SGHAT and CDR2 FQNNGV come from the germline V gene. There are 14 residues in the CDR3. Trimming shortened V by 4 bases and J by 4 bases, and 8 bases separated the two germline ends.

The chain carries TRBV7-9 and TRBJ2-3; D may match TRBD1 or TRBD2 (5 bases each). The germline CDR1 and CDR2 sequences are SEHNR and FQNEAQ (reference sequence). V was cut by 4 bases and J by 6 bases, with 17 bases left in between. This CDR3 comprises 15 residues. The CDR3 nucleotides read TGTGCCAGCAGCTCCCGGGACCGCTACTCCGATACGCAGTATTTT. This encodes CASSSRDRYSDTQYF. Combining the CDR3 with reference TRBV7-9 and TRBJ2-3 gives the whole variable domain DTGVSQNPRHKITKRGQNVTFRCDPISEHNRLYWYRQTLGQGPEFLTYFQNEAQLEKSRLLSDRFSAERPKGSFSTLEIQRTEQGDSAMYLCASSSRDRYSDTQYFGPGTRLTVL.

This clonotype was seen a few times. The genes are TRBV27 and TRBJ1-1; a possible D gene is TRBD1 (6 bases). Trimming shortened V by 0 bases and J by 3 bases, and 14 bases separated the two germline ends. Germline V gives CDR1 MNHEY, CDR2 SMNVEV (reference sequence). This CDR3 is built from 16 residues. The CDR3 loop is CASSLSSRGQHTEAFF. For the CDR3, the DNA is TGTGCCAGCAGTTTATCCTCTCGCGGACAGCACACTGAAGCTTTCTTT.